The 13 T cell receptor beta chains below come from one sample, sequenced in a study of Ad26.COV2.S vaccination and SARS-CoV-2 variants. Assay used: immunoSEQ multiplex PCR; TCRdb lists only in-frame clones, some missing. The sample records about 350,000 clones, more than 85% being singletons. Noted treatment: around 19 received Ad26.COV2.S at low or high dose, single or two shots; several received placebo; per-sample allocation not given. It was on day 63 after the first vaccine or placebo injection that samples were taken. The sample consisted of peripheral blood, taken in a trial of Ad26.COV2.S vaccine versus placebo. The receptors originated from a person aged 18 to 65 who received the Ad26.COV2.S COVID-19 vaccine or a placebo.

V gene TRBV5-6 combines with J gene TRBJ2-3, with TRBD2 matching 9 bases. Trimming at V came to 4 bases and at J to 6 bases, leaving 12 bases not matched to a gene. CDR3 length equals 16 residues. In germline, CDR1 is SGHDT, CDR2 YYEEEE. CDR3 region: CASSRYLTAGGDTQYF. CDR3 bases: TGTGCCAGCAGCCGGTACTTGACAGCGGGAGGCGATACGCAGTATTTT.

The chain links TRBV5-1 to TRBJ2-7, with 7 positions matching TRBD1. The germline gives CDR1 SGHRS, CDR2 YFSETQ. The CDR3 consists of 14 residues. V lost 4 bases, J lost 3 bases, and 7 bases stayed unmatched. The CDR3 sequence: CASSLPQGSYEQYF. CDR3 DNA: TGCGCCAGCAGCCTACCACAGGGGAGCTACGAGCAGTACTTC.

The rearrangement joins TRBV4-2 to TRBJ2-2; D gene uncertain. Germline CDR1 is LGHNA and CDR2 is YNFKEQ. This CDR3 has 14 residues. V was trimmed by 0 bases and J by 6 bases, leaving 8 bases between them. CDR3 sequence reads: CASSQDLSPGELFF. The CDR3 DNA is TGTGCCAGCAGCCAAGATTTATCCCCCGGGGAGCTGTTTTTT.

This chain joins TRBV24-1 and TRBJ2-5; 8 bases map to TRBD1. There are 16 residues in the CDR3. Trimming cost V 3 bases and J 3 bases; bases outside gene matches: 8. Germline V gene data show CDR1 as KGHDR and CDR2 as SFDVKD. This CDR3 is CATSDMNRDRKETQYF. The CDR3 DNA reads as TGTGCCACCAGTGATATGAACCGGGACAGGAAAGAGACCCAGTACTTC.

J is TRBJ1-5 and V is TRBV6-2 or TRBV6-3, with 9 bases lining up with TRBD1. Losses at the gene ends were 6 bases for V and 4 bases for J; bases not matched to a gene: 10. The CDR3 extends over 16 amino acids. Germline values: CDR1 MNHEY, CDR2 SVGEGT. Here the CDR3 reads CASSPQGAEGNQPQHF. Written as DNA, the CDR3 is TGTGCCAGCAGCCCACAGGGGGCGGAAGGAAATCAGCCCCAGCATTTT.

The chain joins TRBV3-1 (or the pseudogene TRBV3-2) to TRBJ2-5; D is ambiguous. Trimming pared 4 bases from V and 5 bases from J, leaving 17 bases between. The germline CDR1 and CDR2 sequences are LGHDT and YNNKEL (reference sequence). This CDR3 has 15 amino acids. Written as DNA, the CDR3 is TGTGCCAGCAGCCTAAGGAGAACCCTACGGGAGACCCAGTACTTC. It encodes CASSLRRTLRETQYF.

DNA for the CDR3: TGTGCCAGCAGCTTAGCGAGTAGGGTGGATTTGACCTACGAGCAGTACTTC. The encoded protein is CASSLASRVDLTYEQYF. The chain carries TRBV7-2 and TRBJ2-7; D gene unclear. The CDR3 is 17 residues long. In germline, CDR1 is SGHTA, CDR2 FQGNSA. V was pared by 0 bases and J by 2 bases, with 17 bases between.

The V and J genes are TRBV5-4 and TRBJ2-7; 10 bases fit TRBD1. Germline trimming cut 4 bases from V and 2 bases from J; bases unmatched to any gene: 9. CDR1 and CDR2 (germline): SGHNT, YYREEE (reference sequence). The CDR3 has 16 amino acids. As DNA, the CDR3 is TGTGCCAGCAGCCAGAACTCCGGGACAGGGGCCTACGAGCAGTACTTC. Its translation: CASSQNSGTGAYEQYF.

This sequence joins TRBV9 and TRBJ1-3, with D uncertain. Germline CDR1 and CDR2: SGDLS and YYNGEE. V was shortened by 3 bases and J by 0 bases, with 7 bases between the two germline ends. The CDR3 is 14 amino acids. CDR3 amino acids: CASSGTVSGNTIYF. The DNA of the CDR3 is TGTGCCAGCAGCGGGACCGTCTCTGGAAACACCATATATTTT.

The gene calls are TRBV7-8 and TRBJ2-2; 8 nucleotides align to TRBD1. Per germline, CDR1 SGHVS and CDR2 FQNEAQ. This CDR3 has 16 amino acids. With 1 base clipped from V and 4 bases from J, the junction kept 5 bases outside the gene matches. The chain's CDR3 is CASSLGTGLGTGELFF. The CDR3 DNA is TGTGCCAGCAGCTTAGGGACAGGGCTCGGCACCGGGGAGCTGTTTTTT.

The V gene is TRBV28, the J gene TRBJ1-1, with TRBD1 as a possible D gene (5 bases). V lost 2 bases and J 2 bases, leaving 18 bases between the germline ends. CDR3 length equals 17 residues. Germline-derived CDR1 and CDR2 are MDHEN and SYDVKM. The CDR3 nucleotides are TGTGCCAGCAGTTTAGGGGGGATCAGGACCAAAAACACTGAAGCTTTCTTT. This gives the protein CASSLGGIRTKNTEAFF.

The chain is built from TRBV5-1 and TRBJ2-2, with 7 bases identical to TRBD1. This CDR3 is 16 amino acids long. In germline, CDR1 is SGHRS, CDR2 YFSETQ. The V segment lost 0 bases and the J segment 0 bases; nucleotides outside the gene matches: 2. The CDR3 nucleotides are TGCGCCAGCAGCTTGGCGGGACAGCCGAACACCGGGGAGCTGTTTTTT. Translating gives CASSLAGQPNTGELFF.

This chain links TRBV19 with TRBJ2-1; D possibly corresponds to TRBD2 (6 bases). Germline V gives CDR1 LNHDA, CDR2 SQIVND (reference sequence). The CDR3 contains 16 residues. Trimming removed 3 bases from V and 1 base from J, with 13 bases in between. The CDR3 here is CASSIRGADSYNEQFF. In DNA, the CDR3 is TGTGCCAGTAGTATTCGCGGGGCAGATTCCTACAATGAGCAGTTCTTC.